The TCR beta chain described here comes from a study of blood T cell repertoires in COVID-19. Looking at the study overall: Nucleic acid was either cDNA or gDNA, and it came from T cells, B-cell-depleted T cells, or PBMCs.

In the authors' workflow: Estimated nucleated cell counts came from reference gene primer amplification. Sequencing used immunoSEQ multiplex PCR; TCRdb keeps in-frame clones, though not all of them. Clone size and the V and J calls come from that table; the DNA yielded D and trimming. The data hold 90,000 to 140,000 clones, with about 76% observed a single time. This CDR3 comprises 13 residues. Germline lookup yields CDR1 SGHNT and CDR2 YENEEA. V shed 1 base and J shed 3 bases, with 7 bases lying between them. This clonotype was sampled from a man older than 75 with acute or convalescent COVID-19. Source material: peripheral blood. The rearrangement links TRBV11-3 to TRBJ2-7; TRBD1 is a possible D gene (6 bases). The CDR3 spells CASSLGGGYEQYF. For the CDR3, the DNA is TGTGCCAGCAGCTTAGGAGGGGGCTACGAGCAGTACTTC.